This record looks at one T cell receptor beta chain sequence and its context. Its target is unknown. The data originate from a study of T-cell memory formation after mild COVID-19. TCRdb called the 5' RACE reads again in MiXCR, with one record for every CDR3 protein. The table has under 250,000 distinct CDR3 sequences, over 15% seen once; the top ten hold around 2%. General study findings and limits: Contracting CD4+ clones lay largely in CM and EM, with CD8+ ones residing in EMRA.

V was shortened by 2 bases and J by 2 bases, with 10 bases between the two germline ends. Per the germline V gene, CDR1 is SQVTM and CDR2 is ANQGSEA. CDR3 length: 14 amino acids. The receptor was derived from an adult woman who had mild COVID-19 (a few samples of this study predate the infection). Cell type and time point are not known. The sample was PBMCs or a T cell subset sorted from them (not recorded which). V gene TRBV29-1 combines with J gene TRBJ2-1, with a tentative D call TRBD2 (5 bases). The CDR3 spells CSVESGLAYNEQFF. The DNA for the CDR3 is TGCAGCGTTGAATCGGGGTTGGCCTACAATGAGCAGTTCTTC.